The 7 T cell receptor beta chains in this list originate from one sample, sequenced in a study of CD4+ T cells in melanoma. Measured with immunoSEQ multiplex PCR; TCRdb has only the in-frame clones, and not every one. The sample lists nearly 50,000 clones; roughly 87% were seen once. Material: peripheral blood. These receptors originate from a human donor with melanoma.

The chain employs TRBV5-1 and TRBJ1-2; no clear D. The CDR3 runs to 13 residues. The V end was cut by 2 bases, the J end by 8 bases, with 13 bases between. Germline V gene data show CDR1 as SGHRS and CDR2 as YFSETQ. CDR3 in amino acids: CASSLSSPAGYTF. The CDR3 DNA is TGCGCCAGCAGCTTAAGTTCGCCAGCCGGCTACACCTTC.

The chain has TRBV27 and TRBJ2-2; TRBD1 agrees at 9 bases. The CDR3 sequence is 19 residues long. Germline CDR1 and CDR2: MNHEY and SMNVEV (reference sequence). The trim removed 10 bases at V and 5 bases at J, leaving 23 bases unmatched. In DNA form, the CDR3 reads TGTGCCACCCCCCGGGACAGGGTTAGTTCGGAGGGGTGGACCGGGGAGCTGTTTTTT. Translation gives CATPRDRVSSEGWTGELFF.

CDR3 sequence reads: CASGPGDRYYEQYF. The CDR3 coding sequence is TGTGCCAGCGGACCCGGGGACAGGTACTACGAGCAGTACTTC. The J gene is TRBJ2-7, the V gene TRBV27, with 8 bases aligning to TRBD1. Germline V gene data show CDR1 as MNHEY and CDR2 as SMNVEV (reference sequence). V gave up 8 bases and J gave up 3 bases; unmatched junction bases: 9. CDR3 length: 14 residues.

This sequence joins TRBV19 and TRBJ2-6; TRBD2 matches 15 bases. There are 19 residues in the CDR3. With 6 bases clipped from V and 4 bases from J, the junction kept 10 bases outside the gene matches. Germline loops: CDR1 LNHDA, CDR2 SQIVND (reference sequence). The CDR3 DNA reads as TGTGCCAGTAGAATCGCCGGGACTAGCGGGGGGCCCGGGGCCAACGTCCTGACTTTC. Translated: CASRIAGTSGGPGANVLTF.

The V gene is TRBV7-6, the J gene TRBJ1-3; tentatively, D is TRBD1 (5 bases). This CDR3 is 17 amino acids long. Germline V lookup: CDR1 SGHVS, CDR2 FNYEAQ. Trimming took off 0 bases at V and 0 bases at J, with 12 bases between the two ends. The CDR3 DNA reads TGTGCCAGCAGCTTAGCGCTTCAGGGCGTCTCTGGAAACACCATATATTTT. This encodes CASSLALQGVSGNTIYF.

Of note for this clone: A junction boundary mismatches the germline segment, possibly from a read error. Additional DNA sequences in this sample encode the identical CDR3. The CDR3 nucleotides read TGCAGCGTTAAAGAGAACACCGGGGAGCTGTTTTTT. Protein product: CSVKENTGELFF. V is TRBV29-1 and J is TRBJ2-2; no reliable D call. Germline CDR1 SQVTM, CDR2 ANQGSEA. This CDR3 comprises 12 residues.

The genes are TRBV2 and TRBJ1-1; a weak D match, TRBD1 (6 bases). Germline V gene sequence: CDR1 SNHLY, CDR2 FYNNEI. This CDR3 has 15 residues. The germline V and J ends were trimmed by 4 bases and 11 bases, with 23 bases remaining between them. The CDR3 DNA reads as TGTGCCAGCAGTGCTCAGTACTCAGGGGAATTTCGGGCTTTCTTT. It is translated as CASSAQYSGEFRAFF.